Below, 12 T cell receptor beta chains from the same sample are listed, as sequenced in a study of T cells in Graves' hyperthyroidism and ophthalmopathy. Using RNA transcripts as the source, TCR beta CDR3 regions were amplified. TCR CDR3 underwent first-round RT-PCR with the HTBI primer set. One entry per CDR3 protein results from TCRdb running MiXCR on the multiplex PCR reads. The repertoire includes around 800,000 distinct CDR3 sequences, 38% of them detected once, and 8.9% sits in the top ten. Input material: blood. The receptors stem from a young man with Graves' hyperthyroidism.

This chain links TRBV12-3 or TRBV12-4 with TRBJ2-2, with unresolved D. This CDR3 is 14 amino acids long. Deletions cut 7 bases from V and 0 bases from J, with 9 bases between. CDR3 protein: CASTPQANTGELFF. CDR3 nucleotide sequence: TGTGCCAGCACCCCGCAGGCGAACACCGGGGAGCTGTTTTTT.

The rearrangement joins TRBV19 to TRBJ1-4; D not resolved. This CDR3 region has 15 residues. CDR1 and CDR2 from the germline V gene are LNHDA and SQIVND (reference sequence). The V gene lost 6 bases and the J gene lost 8 bases, with 19 bases spanning the gap. The CDR3 nucleotides read TGTGCCAGTAGGGTAGGTGGAAGTGCGAGAGAAAAACTGTTTTTT. It specifies CASRVGGSAREKLFF.

This chain connects TRBV2 to TRBJ2-7; D is unresolved. Trimming cost V 3 bases and J 2 bases, with 11 bases left between them. In germline, CDR1 is SNHLY, CDR2 FYNNEI. The CDR3 contains 14 residues. CDR3 DNA sequence: TGTGCCAGCAGTGAGAGGCTAGAGACCTACGAGCAGTACTTC. The encoded protein is CASSERLETYEQYF.

This clonotype was counted between two and nine times. The chain carries TRBV10-1 and TRBJ2-7, with 8 bases that match TRBD1. Germline V gene data show CDR1 as WNHNN and CDR2 as SYGVQD (reference sequence). CDR3 length: 15 amino acids. With 4 bases clipped from V and 7 bases from J, the junction kept 12 bases outside the gene matches. CDR3 bases: TGCGCCAGCAGTGTTGGCCAGGGGGCCTCGCGGGAGCAGTACTTC. As protein: CASSVGQGASREQYF.

This clonotype was picked up one time. A much larger clone differs from this one at a single base, so this may be a read error. The J gene is TRBJ2-2, the V gene TRBV2; the match to TRBD2 covers 8 bases. The germline V gene encodes CDR1 SNHLY and CDR2 FYNNEI. This CDR3 is 14 amino acids long. DNA for the CDR3: TGTGCCGGCAGTAGCGGGGCCCACACCGGGGAGCTGTTTTTT. Protein sequence: CAGSSGAHTGELFF.

V and J are TRBV4-1 and TRBJ2-2; 10 bases map to TRBD1. Per the germline V gene, CDR1 is MGHRA and CDR2 is YSYEKL. Trimming took 1 base from V and 1 from J; bases not matched to a gene: 6. The CDR3 consists of 18 residues. The DNA of the CDR3 is TGCGCCAGCAGCCAAGCTCCGGGACAGGGGCGGAACACCGGGGAGCTGTTTTTT. This translates into CASSQAPGQGRNTGELFF.

The V and J genes are TRBV4-2 and TRBJ1-1; TRBD1 is a possible D gene (6 bases). The CDR3 extends over 13 amino acids. Between the trimmed V and J ends, which lost 3 bases and 6 bases, there was a span of 11 bases. Germline loops: CDR1 LGHNA, CDR2 YNFKEQ. CDR3 region: CASSHGEGAEAFF. The CDR3 DNA follows: TGTGCCAGCAGCCACGGGGAGGGGGCTGAAGCTTTCTTT.

This clonotype has a handful of counts. V usage is TRBV6-5 and J usage is TRBJ2-6; D may match TRBD1 or TRBD2 (5 bases each). The CDR3 contains 17 residues. Trimming removed 2 bases at V and 0 bases at J, with 11 bases between. Germline CDR1 reads MNHEY; CDR2 reads SVGAGI. CDR3 DNA: TGTGCCAGCAGTTACGGGGGTACTTACTCTGGGGCCAACGTCCTGACTTTC. This sequence encodes CASSYGGTYSGANVLTF.

This clonotype was counted many times. The J gene is TRBJ1-1, the V gene TRBV7-8; D unresolved. CDR3 size: 15 residues. The germline gives CDR1 SGHVS, CDR2 FQNEAQ. V lost 4 bases and J lost 1, with 13 bases in between. The CDR3 DNA reads as TGTGCCAGCAGCTCTACCCTTCGTCGGAACACTGAAGCTTTCTTT. As protein: CASSSTLRRNTEAFF. The full variable domain, completed using reference TRBV7-8 and TRBJ1-1, is GAGVSQSPRYKVAKRGQDVALRCDPISGHVSLFWYQQALGQGPEFLTYFQNEAQLDKSGLPSDRFFAERPEGSVSTLKIQRTQQEDSAVYLCASSSTLRRNTEAFFGQGTRLTVV.

This clonotype was recorded a few times. V and J are TRBV6-5 and TRBJ2-7; the D is unclear. Trimming left V 6 bases short and J 1 base short, with 10 bases between. CDR3 length equals 13 residues. Germline V gene data show CDR1 as MNHEY and CDR2 as SVGAGI. The CDR3 here is CASSHGSSYEQYF. CDR3 bases: TGTGCCAGCAGCCACGGGTCTTCCTACGAGCAGTACTTC.

This clonotype showed up many times. The rearrangement uses TRBV7-2 and TRBJ2-5; the D is unclear. The CDR3 spans 14 residues. Germline CDR1 is SGHTA and CDR2 is FQGNSA. The V end was cut by 5 bases, the J end by 7 bases, with 17 bases between. CDR3 nucleotides: TGTGCCAGCAGCAAAGAGGAACGAAAGGGGACCCAGTACTTC. Protein: CASSKEERKGTQYF.

This sequence joins TRBV12-3 or TRBV12-4 and TRBJ2-7, with D possibly being TRBD2 (6 bases). The CDR3 covers 15 residues. V dropped 6 bases and J dropped 2 bases, with 17 bases sitting between them. CDR3 nucleotide sequence: TGTGCCAGCAGCTTGGAAGGTTCGGGGGCCTACGAGCAGTACTTC. This gives the protein CASSLEGSGAYEQYF.